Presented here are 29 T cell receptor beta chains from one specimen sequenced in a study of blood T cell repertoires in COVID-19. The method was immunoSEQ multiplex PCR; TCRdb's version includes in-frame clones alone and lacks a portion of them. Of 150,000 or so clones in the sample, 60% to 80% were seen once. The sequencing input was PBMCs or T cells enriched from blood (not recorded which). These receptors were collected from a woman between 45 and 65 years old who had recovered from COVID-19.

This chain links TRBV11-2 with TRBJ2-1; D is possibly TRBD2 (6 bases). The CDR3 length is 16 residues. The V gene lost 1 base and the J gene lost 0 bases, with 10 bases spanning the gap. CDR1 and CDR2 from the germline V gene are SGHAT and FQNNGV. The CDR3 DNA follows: TGTGCCAGCAGCTTAGGTGGCGGGAACTCCTACAATGAGCAGTTCTTC. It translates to CASSLGGGNSYNEQFF.

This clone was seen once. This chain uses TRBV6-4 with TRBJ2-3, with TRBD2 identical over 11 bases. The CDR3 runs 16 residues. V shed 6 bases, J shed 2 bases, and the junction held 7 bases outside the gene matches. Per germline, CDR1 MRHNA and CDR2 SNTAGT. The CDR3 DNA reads TGTGCCAGCAGCGTAACTAGCGGGAGATTCACAGATACGCAGTATTTT. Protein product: CASSVTSGRFTDTQYF.

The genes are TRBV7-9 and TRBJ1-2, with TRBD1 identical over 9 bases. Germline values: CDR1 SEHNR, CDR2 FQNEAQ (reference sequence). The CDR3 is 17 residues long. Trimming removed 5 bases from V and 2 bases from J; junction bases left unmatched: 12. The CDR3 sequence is CASSLPPGTGLNYGYTF. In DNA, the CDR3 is TGTGCCAGCAGCCTCCCCCCCGGGACAGGGCTAAACTATGGCTACACCTTC. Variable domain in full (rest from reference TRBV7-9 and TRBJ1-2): DTGVSQNPRHKITKRGQNVTFRCDPISEHNRLYWYRQTLGQGPEFLTYFQNEAQLEKSRLLSDRFSAERPKGSFSTLEIQRTEQGDSAMYLCASSLPPGTGLNYGYTFGSGTRLTVV.

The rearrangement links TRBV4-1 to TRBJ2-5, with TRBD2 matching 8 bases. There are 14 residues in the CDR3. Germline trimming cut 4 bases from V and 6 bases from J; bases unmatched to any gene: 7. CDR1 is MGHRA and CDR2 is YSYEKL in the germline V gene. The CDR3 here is CASSPGGGRQTQYF. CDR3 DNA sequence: TGCGCCAGCAGCCCTGGGGGCGGGAGGCAGACCCAGTACTTC.

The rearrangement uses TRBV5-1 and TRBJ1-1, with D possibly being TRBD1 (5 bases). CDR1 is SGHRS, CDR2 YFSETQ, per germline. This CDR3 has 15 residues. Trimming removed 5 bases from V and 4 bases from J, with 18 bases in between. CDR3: CASRWDGRFLTEAFF. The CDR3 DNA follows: TGCGCCAGCAGGTGGGACGGGAGGTTCCTCACTGAAGCTTTCTTT.

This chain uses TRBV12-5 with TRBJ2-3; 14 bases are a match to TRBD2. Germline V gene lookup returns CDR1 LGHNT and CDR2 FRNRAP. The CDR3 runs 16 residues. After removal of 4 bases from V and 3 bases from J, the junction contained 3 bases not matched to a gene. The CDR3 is CASGSGLAGGTDTQYF. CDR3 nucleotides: TGTGCTAGTGGTTCTGGACTAGCGGGAGGAACAGATACGCAGTATTTT.

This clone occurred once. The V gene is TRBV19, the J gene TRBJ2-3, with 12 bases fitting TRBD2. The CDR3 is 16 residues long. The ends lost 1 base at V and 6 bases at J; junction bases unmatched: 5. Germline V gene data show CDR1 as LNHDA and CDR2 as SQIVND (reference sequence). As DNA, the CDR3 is TGTGCCAGTAGTATAGCTAGCGGGAGGGCCGTGGATACGCAGTATTTT. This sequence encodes CASSIASGRAVDTQYF.

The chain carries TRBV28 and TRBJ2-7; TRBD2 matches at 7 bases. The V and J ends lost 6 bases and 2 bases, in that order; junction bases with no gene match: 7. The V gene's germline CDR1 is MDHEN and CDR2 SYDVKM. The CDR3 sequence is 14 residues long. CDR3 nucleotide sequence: TGTGCCAGCAGCAGACTAGCCTTTACCTACGAGCAGTACTTC. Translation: CASSRLAFTYEQYF.

The CDR3 sequence is CASSVAMGLAVTDTQYF. Here the CDR3 DNA reads TGTGCCAGCAGCGTAGCTATGGGACTAGCGGTCACAGATACGCAGTATTTT. This chain links TRBV9 with TRBJ2-3; 11 bases match TRBD2. The CDR3 has 17 residues. The germline V gene has CDR1 SGDLS and CDR2 YYNGEE. V lost 0 bases, J lost 2 bases, and 5 bases stayed unmatched.

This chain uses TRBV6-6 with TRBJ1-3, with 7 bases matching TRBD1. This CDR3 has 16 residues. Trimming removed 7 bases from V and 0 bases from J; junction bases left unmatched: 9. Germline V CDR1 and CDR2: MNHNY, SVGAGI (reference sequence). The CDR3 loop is CASTMGTAFSGNTIYF. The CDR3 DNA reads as TGTGCCAGCACCATGGGGACAGCGTTCTCTGGAAACACCATATATTTT.

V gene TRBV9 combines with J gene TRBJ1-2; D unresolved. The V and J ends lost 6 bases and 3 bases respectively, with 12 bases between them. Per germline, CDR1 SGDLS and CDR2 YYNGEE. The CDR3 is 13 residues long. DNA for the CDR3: TGTGCCAGCACCAGAGGACTACACTATGGCTACACCTTC. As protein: CASTRGLHYGYTF.

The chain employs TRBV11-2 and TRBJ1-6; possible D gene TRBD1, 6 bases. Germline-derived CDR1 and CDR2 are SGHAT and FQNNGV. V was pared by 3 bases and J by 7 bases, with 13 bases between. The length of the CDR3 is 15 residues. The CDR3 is CASSLGTPRNSPLHF. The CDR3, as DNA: TGTGCCAGCAGCTTGGGGACACCACGAAATTCACCCCTCCACTTT.

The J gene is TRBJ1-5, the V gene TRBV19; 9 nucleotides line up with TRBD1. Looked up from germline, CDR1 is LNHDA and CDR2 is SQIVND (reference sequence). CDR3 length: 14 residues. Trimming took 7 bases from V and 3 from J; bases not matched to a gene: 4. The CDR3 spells CASKDRGDNQPQHF. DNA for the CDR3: TGTGCCAGTAAGGACAGGGGAGACAATCAGCCCCAGCATTTT.

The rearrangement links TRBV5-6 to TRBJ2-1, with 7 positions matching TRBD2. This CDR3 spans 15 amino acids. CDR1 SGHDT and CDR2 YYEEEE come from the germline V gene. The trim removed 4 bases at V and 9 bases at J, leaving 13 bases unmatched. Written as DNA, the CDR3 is TGTGCCAGCAGCGACGTTAATCGGGAGCGGGGTGAGCAGTTCTTC. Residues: CASSDVNRERGEQFF.

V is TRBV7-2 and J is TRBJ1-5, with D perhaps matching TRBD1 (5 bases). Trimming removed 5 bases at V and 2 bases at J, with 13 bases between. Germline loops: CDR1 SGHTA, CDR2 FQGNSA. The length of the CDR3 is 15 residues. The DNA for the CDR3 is TGTGCCAGCAGCAACGCGGGGACGGGCAATCAGCCCCAGCATTTT. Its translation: CASSNAGTGNQPQHF.

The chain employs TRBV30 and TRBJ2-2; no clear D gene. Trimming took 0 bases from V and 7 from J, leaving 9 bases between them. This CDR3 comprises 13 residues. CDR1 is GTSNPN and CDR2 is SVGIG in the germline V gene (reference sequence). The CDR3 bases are TGTGCCTGGAGTGTACGACAAAACGGGGAGCTGTTTTTT. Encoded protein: CAWSVRQNGELFF. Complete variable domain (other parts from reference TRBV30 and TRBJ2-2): SQTIHQWPATLVQPVGSPLSLECTVEGTSNPNLYWYRQAAGRGLQLLFYSVGIGQISSEVPQNLSASRPQDRQFILSSKKLLLSDSGFYLCAWSVRQNGELFFGEGSRLTVL.

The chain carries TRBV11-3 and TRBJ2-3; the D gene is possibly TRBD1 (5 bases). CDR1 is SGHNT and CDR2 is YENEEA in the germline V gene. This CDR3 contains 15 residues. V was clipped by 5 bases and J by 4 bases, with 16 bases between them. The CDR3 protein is CASSPRGTEADTQYF. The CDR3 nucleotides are TGTGCCAGCAGCCCTAGGGGCACAGAGGCAGATACGCAGTATTTT.

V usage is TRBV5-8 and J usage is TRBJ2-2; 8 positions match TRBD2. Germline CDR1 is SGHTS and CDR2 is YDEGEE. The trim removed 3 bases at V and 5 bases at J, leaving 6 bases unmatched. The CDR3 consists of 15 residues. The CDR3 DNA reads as TGTGCCAGCAGCTCCGGGACTAGGAGAACCGGGGAGCTGTTTTTT. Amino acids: CASSSGTRRTGELFF. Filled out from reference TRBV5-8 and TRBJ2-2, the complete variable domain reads EAGVTQSPTHLIKTRGQQATLRCSPISGHTSVYWYQQALGLGLQFLLWYDEGEERNRGNFPPRFSGRQFPNYSSELNVNALELEDSALYLCASSSGTRRTGELFFGEGSRLTVL.

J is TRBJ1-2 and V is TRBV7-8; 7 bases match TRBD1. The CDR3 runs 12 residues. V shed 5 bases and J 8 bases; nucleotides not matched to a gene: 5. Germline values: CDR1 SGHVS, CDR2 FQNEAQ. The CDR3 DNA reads TGTGCCAGCAGCCCCTCGACAGGGGGCTACACCTTC. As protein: CASSPSTGGYTF. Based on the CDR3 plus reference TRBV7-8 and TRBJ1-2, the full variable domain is GAGVSQSPRYKVAKRGQDVALRCDPISGHVSLFWYQQALGQGPEFLTYFQNEAQLDKSGLPSDRFFAERPEGSVSTLKIQRTQQEDSAVYLCASSPSTGGYTFGSGTRLTVV.

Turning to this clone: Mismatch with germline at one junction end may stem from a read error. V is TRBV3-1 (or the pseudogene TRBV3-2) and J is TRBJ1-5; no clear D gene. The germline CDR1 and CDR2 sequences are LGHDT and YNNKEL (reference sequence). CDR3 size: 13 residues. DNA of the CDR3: TGTGCCAGCAGCATTACTAGCGATCAGCCCCAGCATTTT. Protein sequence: CASSITSDQPQHF.

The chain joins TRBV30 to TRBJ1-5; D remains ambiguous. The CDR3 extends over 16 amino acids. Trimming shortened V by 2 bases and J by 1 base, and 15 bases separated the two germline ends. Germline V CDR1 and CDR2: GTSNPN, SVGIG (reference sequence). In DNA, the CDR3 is TGTGCCTGGAGTCCCATCAAGGACTACAGCAATCAGCCCCAGCATTTT. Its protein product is CAWSPIKDYSNQPQHF. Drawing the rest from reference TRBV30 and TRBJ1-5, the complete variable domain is SQTIHQWPATLVQPVGSPLSLECTVEGTSNPNLYWYRQAAGRGLQLLFYSVGIGQISSEVPQNLSASRPQDRQFILSSKKLLLSDSGFYLCAWSPIKDYSNQPQHFGDGTRLSIL.

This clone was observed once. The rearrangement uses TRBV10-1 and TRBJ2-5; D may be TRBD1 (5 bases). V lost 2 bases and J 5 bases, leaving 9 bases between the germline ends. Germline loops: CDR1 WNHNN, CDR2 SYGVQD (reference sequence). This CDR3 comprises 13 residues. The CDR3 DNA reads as TGCGCCAGCAGTGAGACAGGAGAGGAGACCCAGTACTTC. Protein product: CASSETGEETQYF.

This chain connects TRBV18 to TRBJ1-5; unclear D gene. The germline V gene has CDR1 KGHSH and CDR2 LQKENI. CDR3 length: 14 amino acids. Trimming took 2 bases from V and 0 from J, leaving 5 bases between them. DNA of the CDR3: TGTGCCAGCTCACCAAAACATAGCAATCAGCCCCAGCATTTT. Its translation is CASSPKHSNQPQHF.

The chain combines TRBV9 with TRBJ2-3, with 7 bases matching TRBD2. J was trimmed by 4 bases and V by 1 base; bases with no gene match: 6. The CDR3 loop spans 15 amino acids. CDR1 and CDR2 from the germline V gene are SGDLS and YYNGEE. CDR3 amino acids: CASSVRGDLADTQYF. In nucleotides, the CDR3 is TGTGCCAGCAGCGTACGGGGGGATCTGGCAGATACGCAGTATTTT.

The DNA for the CDR3 is TGTGCCAGCAGCGTAAGCTTTCTAGCCGCAGATACGCAGTATTTT. Translated, it gives CASSVSFLAADTQYF. The rearrangement joins TRBV9 to TRBJ2-3; perhaps TRBD2 as D (5 bases). V was trimmed by 1 base and J by 4 bases, leaving 13 bases between them. Germline CDR1 SGDLS, CDR2 YYNGEE. CDR3 size: 15 residues.

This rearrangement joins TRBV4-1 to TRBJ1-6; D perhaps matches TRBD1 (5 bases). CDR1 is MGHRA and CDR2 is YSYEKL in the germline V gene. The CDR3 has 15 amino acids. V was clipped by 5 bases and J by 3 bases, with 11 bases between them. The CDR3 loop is CASSSGRGYNSPLHF. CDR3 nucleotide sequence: TGCGCCAGCAGCTCCGGTAGGGGCTATAATTCACCCCTCCACTTT.

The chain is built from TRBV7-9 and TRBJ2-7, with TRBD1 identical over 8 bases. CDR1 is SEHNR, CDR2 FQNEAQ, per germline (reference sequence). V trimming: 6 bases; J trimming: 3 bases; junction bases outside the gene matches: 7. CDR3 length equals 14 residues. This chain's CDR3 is CASSLNRGDYEQYF. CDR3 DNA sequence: TGTGCCAGCAGTCTCAACAGGGGGGACTACGAGCAGTACTTC.

This CDR3 is CASSLVLAGATYEQYF. DNA for the CDR3: TGTGCCAGCAGCTTGGTTCTAGCGGGAGCCACCTACGAGCAGTACTTC. This chain links TRBV5-6 with TRBJ2-7; 10 bases map to TRBD2. The CDR3 is 16 residues long. CDR1 and CDR2 from the germline V gene are SGHDT and YYEEEE. Trimming removed 0 bases from V and 2 bases from J; junction bases left unmatched: 5.

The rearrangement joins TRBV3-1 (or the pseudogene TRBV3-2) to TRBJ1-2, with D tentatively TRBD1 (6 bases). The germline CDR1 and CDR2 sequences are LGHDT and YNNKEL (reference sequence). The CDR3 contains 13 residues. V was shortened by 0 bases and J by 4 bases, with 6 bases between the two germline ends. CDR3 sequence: CASSQETGYGYTF. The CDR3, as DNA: TGTGCCAGCAGCCAAGAGACAGGCTATGGCTACACCTTC.